A selection of T cell receptor beta chains follows, all from one sample in a study of response to subunit inactivated influenza vaccine. MiXCR was run by TCRdb on the RT-PCR reads, yielding one entry per CDR3 protein. This sample has more than 450,000 distinct CDR3 sequences, with over 9% found just once. The same sample was also studied in work on T cells expressing NK-cell markers.

This material consisted of PBMCs from blood, taken on the day of vaccination. Receptors originate from a man between 45 and 60 years old who received an inactivated influenza vaccine. Both conserved end residues are part of each CDR3. D genes are given only for firm matches. Rows give clone size only sometimes, using once, few, many, or a class for an expanded clone.

clone_size	d_call	v_call	j_call	cdr3_nt	cdr3_aa
.	.	TRBV10-2	TRBJ2-7	TGCGCCAGCAGTGAGCTAAGGGGGACGAGGACCCTCTACGAGCAGTACTTC	CASSELRGTRTLYEQYF
few	TRBD1	TRBV29-1	TRBJ1-2	TGCAGCGGGACACAGGGGACCTATGGCTACACCTTC	CSGTQGTYGYTF
few	.	TRBV5-1	TRBJ1-4	TGCGCCAGCAGCTTGGCCAGCGGAGCAACTAATGAAAAACTGTTTTTT	CASSLASGATNEKLFF
few	.	TRBV5-6	TRBJ2-7	TGTGCCAGCAGCTTGGGGGGGTCGACCTACGAGCAGTACTTC	CASSLGGSTYEQYF
.	TRBD1	TRBV6-1	TRBJ1-6	TGTGCCAGCACCGGACAGGCGGTTTCACCCCTCCACTTT	CASTGQAVSPLHF
many	TRBD1	TRBV10-3	TRBJ2-7	TGTGCCATCAGTAGTCCGGACAGGATCAGCTCCTACGAGCAGTACTTC	CAISSPDRISSYEQYF
.	TRBD1	TRBV11-2	TRBJ2-1	TGTGCCAGCGTTCTGGGACAGGGTGGGTACAATGAGCAGTTCTTC	CASVLGQGGYNEQFF
few	.	TRBV7-6	TRBJ2-7	TGTGCCAGCAGCTTAGATGGCAGACCGAACGAGCAGTACTTC	CASSLDGRPNEQYF
many	.	TRBV29-1	TRBJ2-7	TGCAGCGTTGAATATTTGGCTGGCGAGCAGTACTTC	CSVEYLAGEQYF
many	.	TRBV7-8	TRBJ1-2	TGTGCCAGCAGCTTAGTAGGACAGAGTTCCTATGGCTACACCTTC	CASSLVGQSSYGYTF
.	.	TRBV20-1	TRBJ2-5	TGCAGTGCGAGAAACCAAGGACGGATCCAAGAGACCCAGTACTTC	CSARNQGRIQETQYF
.	TRBD2	TRBV28	TRBJ2-2	TGTGCCAGCAACACACCTTCCGGCAGCGGGGGGCCCTACACCGGGGAGCTGTTTTTT	CASNTPSGSGGPYTGELFF
few	.	TRBV24-1	TRBJ2-1	TGTGCCACCAGCGCTAGCTACAATGAGCAGTTCTTC	CATSASYNEQFF
.	.	TRBV9	TRBJ1-1	TGTGCCAGCAGCGCCAAGGGGGTGGGCACTGAAGCTTTCTTT	CASSAKGVGTEAFF
many	TRBD2	TRBV20-1	TRBJ2-7	TGCAGTGCTACCACACTAGCGGGAGATTCTTTACCGTACTTC	CSATTLAGDSLPYF
few	TRBD2	TRBV20-1	TRBJ2-7	TGCAGTGCTTTACTAGCGAGAAGCTCCTACGAGCAGTACTTC	CSALLARSSYEQYF
few	.	TRBV28	TRBJ1-5	TGTGCCAGCAGACTAAACAGGGCCCTGGGCAATCAGCCCCAGCATTTT	CASRLNRALGNQPQHF
few	.	TRBV7-9	TRBJ2-7	TGTGCCAGCAGCTTAGCGGACACCTACTACGAGCAGTACTTC	CASSLADTYYEQYF
few	.	TRBV5-1	TRBJ1-4	TGCGCCAGCAGCTTCAACAGCCGCGGATCTGAAAAACTGTTTTTT	CASSFNSRGSEKLFF
many	TRBD2	TRBV20-1	TRBJ2-7	TGCAGTGCTAGAGAAAGGACTAGCGGCTCCTACGAGCAGTACTTC	CSARERTSGSYEQYF
.	.	TRBV6-2/TRBV6-3	TRBJ2-3	TGTGCCAGCAGTTACACCCTCGGCTCGCCAGGGAGAAGCACAGATACGCAGTATTTT	CASSYTLGSPGRSTDTQYF
.	.	TRBV5-1	TRBJ2-7	TGCGCCAGCAGCTTGATAACAGGGCCCTACGAGCAGTACTTC	CASSLITGPYEQYF
many	TRBD2	TRBV20-1	TRBJ2-7	TGCAGTGCTAGACCTAGCGGGCTCCGTAGCGAGCAGTACTTC	CSARPSGLRSEQYF
many	TRBD2	TRBV2	TRBJ2-1	TGTGCCAGCACACTAGCGGGGGGCAATCTTTACAATGAGCAGTTCTTC	CASTLAGGNLYNEQFF
.	TRBD2	TRBV15	TRBJ2-1	TGTGCCACCAGCAGAGAGGGACTAGCGGGAGGGAATGAGCAGTTCTTC	CATSREGLAGGNEQFF
.	TRBD2	TRBV19	TRBJ2-5	TGTGCCAGTAGTATATCTAGCGGGGGTACCCCGGAGACCCAGTACTTC	CASSISSGGTPETQYF
few	TRBD2	TRBV5-1	TRBJ2-3	TGCGCCAGCAGCTTCCTAGCGGGGGGGCAATCCATCACAGATACGCAGTATTTT	CASSFLAGGQSITDTQYF
few	.	TRBV20-1	TRBJ1-1	TGCAGTGCTATAGACCAGGGGCTGAGCACTGAAGCTTTCTTT	CSAIDQGLSTEAFF
few	TRBD1	TRBV11-3	TRBJ2-1	TGTGCCAGCAGCTCGACCGGGACAGGGGCTTACAATGAGCAGTTCTTC	CASSSTGTGAYNEQFF
few	.	TRBV10-1	TRBJ1-1	TGCGCCAGCAACCTCCCGGGACAAGGGAACACTGAAGCTTTCTTT	CASNLPGQGNTEAFF
few	.	TRBV7-2	TRBJ1-5	TGTGCCAGCAGCTTAGCCCCCGGCAGGGTCAATCAGCCCCAGCATTTT	CASSLAPGRVNQPQHF
.	TRBD2	TRBV4-3	TRBJ2-1	TGCGCCAGCAGCCAAGAGGGGGGACTAACCCCCATCGAGCAGTTCTTC	CASSQEGGLTPIEQFF
few	.	TRBV5-1	TRBJ2-3	TGCGCCAGCAGTCCCGTACAGGGCTTTGGCACAGATACGCAGTATTTT	CASSPVQGFGTDTQYF
few	.	TRBV5-1	TRBJ2-3	TGCGCCAGCAGCTCTCGTACCCCCACAGATACGCAGTATTTT	CASSSRTPTDTQYF
.	.	TRBV20-1	TRBJ2-4	TGCAGTGCCCACTCTAAGAAGGGATCGGGAGCCAAAAACATTCAGTACTTC	CSAHSKKGSGAKNIQYF
few	.	TRBV9	TRBJ1-2	TGTGCCAGCAGCGTAGGTGATTTTAAGATCGGCTACACCTTC	CASSVGDFKIGYTF
.	TRBD2	TRBV7-7	TRBJ2-1	TGTGCTAGCAGCTTGGGACTAGGTACCTACAATGAGCAGTTCTTC	CASSLGLGTYNEQFF
.	.	TRBV29-1	TRBJ2-3	TGCAGCGTTGAAGTTGGGGATACGCAGTATTTT	CSVEVGDTQYF
few	.	TRBV6-2/TRBV6-3	TRBJ1-6	TGTGCCAGCAGTTACTCGAGCTCCTCGGGACCTTCACCCCTCCACTTT	CASSYSSSSGPSPLHF
few	.	TRBV24-1	TRBJ1-5	TGTGCCACCAGTGATTACAGCAATCAGCCCCAGCATTTT	CATSDYSNQPQHF
.	TRBD1	TRBV24-1	TRBJ2-5	TGTGCCACCAGTGCAACAGGGGAACAGACCCGGGAGACCCAGTACTTC	CATSATGEQTRETQYF
few	TRBD2	TRBV11-2	TRBJ2-2	TGTGCCAGCAGCTTAGCCGGGACTACGACCACCGGGGAGCTGTTTTTT	CASSLAGTTTTGELFF
.	.	TRBV7-9	TRBJ2-7	TGTGCCAGCGGGGTGTGGGAGTCCCACGAGCAGTACTTC	CASGVWESHEQYF
.	TRBD2	TRBV11-2	TRBJ2-3	TGTGCCAGCAGCTTAGATCAGGAAGGGGGAAGGCGGGAGGGTAGCACAGATACGCAGTATTTT	CASSLDQEGGRREGSTDTQYF
few	.	TRBV4-3	TRBJ2-6	TGCGCCAGCAGCCAAGGACGGAACTCTGGGGCCAACGTCCTGACTTTC	CASSQGRNSGANVLTF